The clone carrying this T cell receptor (beta chain) was detected ten times or more. Building of the TCR beta libraries involved iRepertoire HTBI primers and Arm-PCR of CDR3 regions. TCRdb recomputed calls from the multiplex PCR reads with MiXCR, one row per CDR3 protein. Of some 240,000 distinct CDR3 sequences listed, less than 20% were seen once; the top ten hold around 11%. The CDR3 extends over 13 amino acids. Germline CDR1 GTSNPN, CDR2 SVGIG (reference sequence). Between the trimmed V and J ends, which lost 0 bases and 2 bases, there was a span of 2 bases. This entry belongs to a study of regulatory T cells in long-lasting Graves disease. Time point denoted: newly diagnosed GD, antithyroid drugs for less than 3 months. RNA isolated from PBMCs was used to make the TCR library. Separately, the same data were catalogued under a study of T cells in Graves' hyperthyroidism and ophthalmopathy.

The sample was peripheral blood mononuclear cells (PBMCs), taken at new diagnosis, from a patient treated with antithyroid drugs. The chain employs TRBV30 and TRBJ2-6, with D hard to call. The origin of this receptor is a woman aged 25 to 39 with Graves disease. CDR3: CAWSVPGANVLTF. DNA of the CDR3: TGTGCCTGGAGTGTACCTGGGGCCAACGTCCTGACTTTC.